This entry features one T cell receptor (beta chain) sequence. Antigen unknown. This sample stems from a study of neoadjuvant nivolumab and ipilimumab in lung cancer. Trimming shortened V by 2 bases and J by 3 bases, and 13 bases separated the two germline ends. Per the germline V gene, CDR1 is SNHLY and CDR2 is FYNNEI. The CDR3 extends over 16 amino acids. Study-wide results and caveats: Resected tumors had greater TCR richness and clonality than uninvolved lung.

Produced via immunoSEQ multiplex PCR; TCRdb's table is partial and in-frame only. The sample includes 20,000 to 25,000 clones, roughly 84% of them seen just once. The material was peripheral blood, obtained before neoadjuvant nivolumab, alone or with ipilimumab. The TCR comes from an adult with non-small cell lung cancer. This sequence joins TRBV2 and TRBJ2-2; possibly TRBD2 for D (6 bases). CDR3 sequence (DNA): TGTGCCAGCAGTGAAAGCATTGGGGGGTACACCGGGGAGCTGTTTTTT. Its protein product is CASSESIGGYTGELFF.